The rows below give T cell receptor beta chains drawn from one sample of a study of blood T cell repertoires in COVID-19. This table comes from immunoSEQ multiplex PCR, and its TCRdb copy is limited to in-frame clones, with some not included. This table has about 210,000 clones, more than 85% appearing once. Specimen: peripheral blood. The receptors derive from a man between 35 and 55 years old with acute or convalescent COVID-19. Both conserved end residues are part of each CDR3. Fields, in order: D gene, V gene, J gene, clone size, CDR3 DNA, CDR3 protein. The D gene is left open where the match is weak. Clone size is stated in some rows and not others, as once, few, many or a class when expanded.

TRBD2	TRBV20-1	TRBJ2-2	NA	TGCAGTGCTAGTCCTGGGGGGACTAGCGGGAGAGTGGTCACCGGGGAGCTGTTTTTT	CSASPGGTSGRVVTGELFF
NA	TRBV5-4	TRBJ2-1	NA	TGTGCCAGCAGCCCCGAGGAGGGCTTGGGCTACAATGAGCAGTTCTTC	CASSPEEGLGYNEQFF
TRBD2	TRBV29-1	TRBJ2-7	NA	TGCAGCGTTGGAGGGGACTACTCAACCTACGAGCAGTACTTC	CSVGGDYSTYEQYF
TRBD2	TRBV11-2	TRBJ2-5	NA	TGTGCCAGCAGCTTAGTTCCAGCGGGGGGGCAAGAGACCCAGTACTTC	CASSLVPAGGQETQYF
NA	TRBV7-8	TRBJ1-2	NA	TGTGCCAGCAGCCCCAGGGAAACTAACTATGGCTACACCTTC	CASSPRETNYGYTF
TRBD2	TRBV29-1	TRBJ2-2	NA	TGCAGCGTTGTGGGAGGGCTAGCGGCCGACACCGGGGAGCTGTTTTTT	CSVVGGLAADTGELFF
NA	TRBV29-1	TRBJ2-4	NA	TGCAGCGTTGAGGGGGCCTTAGCCAAAAACATTCAGTACTTC	CSVEGALAKNIQYF
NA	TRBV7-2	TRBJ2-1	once	TGTGCCAGCAGCTTCCCTTATGGGAAGGGGAAGAGCTCCTACAATGAGCAGTTCTTC	CASSFPYGKGKSSYNEQFF
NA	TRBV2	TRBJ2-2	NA	TGTGCCAGCAAGCCTAGACAGACCGGGGAGCTGTTTTTT	CASKPRQTGELFF
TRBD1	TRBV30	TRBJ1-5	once	TGTGCCTGGTACGACAGGGGAGATCAGCCCCAGCATTTT	CAWYDRGDQPQHF
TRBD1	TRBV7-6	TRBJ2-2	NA	TGTGCCAGCAGTCCCAGTCAGGGGGCCGACACCGGGGAGCTGTTTTTT	CASSPSQGADTGELFF
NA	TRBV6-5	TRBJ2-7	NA	TGTGCCAGCAGTTACGAACAGGGTATCCACGAGCAGTACTTC	CASSYEQGIHEQYF
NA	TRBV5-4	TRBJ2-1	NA	TGTGCCAGCAGCCTTCCGGGAGTAACGCAGAGTGAGCAGTTCTTC	CASSLPGVTQSEQFF
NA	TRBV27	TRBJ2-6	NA	TGTGCCAGCAAAGCAGGGGGGATAGCTGGGGCCAACGTCCTGACTTTC	CASKAGGIAGANVLTF
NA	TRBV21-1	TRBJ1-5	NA	TGTGCCAGCAGCAAAGGGGACAGTCTCTATAGCAATCAGCCCCAGCATTTT	CASSKGDSLYSNQPQHF
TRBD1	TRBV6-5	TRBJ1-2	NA	TGTGCCAGCAGCCGGGACAGGGACTATGGCTACACCTTC	CASSRDRDYGYTF
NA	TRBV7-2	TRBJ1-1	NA	TGTGCCAGCAGCATAACAGGGTTGGGAAACACTGAAGCTTTCTTT	CASSITGLGNTEAFF
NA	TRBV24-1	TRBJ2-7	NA	TGTGCCACCAGCAAACAGGACTCCTACGAGCAGTACTTC	CATSKQDSYEQYF
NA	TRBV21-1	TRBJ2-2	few	TGTGCCAGCAAACAGCGGGAGAAGAGTGGCGGGGAGCTGTTTTTT	CASKQREKSGGELFF
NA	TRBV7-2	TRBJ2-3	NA	TGTGCCAGCAGCTTAGAGAGAGTAGATACGCAGTATTTT	CASSLERVDTQYF